A selection of T cell receptor beta chains follows, all from one sample in a study of cytomegalovirus exposure and HLA in healthy donors. TCRdb keeps only in-frame clones here, not all; method: immunoSEQ multiplex PCR. Here the sample spans about 78,000 clones, 90% to 96% being singletons. Input material: PBMCs. These receptors all come from a man between 18 and 35 years old in good health and CMV-seropositive. CDR3s include the opening cysteine and the closing phenylalanine or tryptophan. The order of the fields is CDR3 protein, CDR3 DNA, clone size, CDR3 length, V gene, D gene, J gene. The D gene is left open where the match is weak. Size values are once, few and many counts, or a class for expanded clones, and some rows have none.

CDR3 protein: CASSVGPRGNEQYF
CDR3 DNA: TGTGCCAGCAGCGTAGGCCCTAGGGGGAACGAGCAGTACTTC
clone size: NA
CDR3 length: 14
V gene: TRBV9
D gene: NA
J gene: TRBJ2-7

CDR3 protein: CSAMDRSGNTIYF
CDR3 DNA: TGCAGCGCCATGGACAGGTCAGGAAACACCATATATTTT
clone size: once
CDR3 length: 13
V gene: TRBV29-1
D gene: TRBD1
J gene: TRBJ1-3

CDR3 protein: CASRPAGISYEQYF
CDR3 DNA: TGTGCCAGCAGACCAGCGGGAATTTCCTACGAGCAGTACTTC
clone size: NA
CDR3 length: 14
V gene: TRBV7-2
D gene: TRBD2
J gene: TRBJ2-7

CDR3 protein: CASSLWDRDYGYTF
CDR3 DNA: TGTGCCAGCAGCTTGTGGGACAGGGACTATGGCTACACCTTC
clone size: NA
CDR3 length: 14
V gene: TRBV5-4
D gene: TRBD1
J gene: TRBJ1-2

CDR3 protein: CASSVMPSDTDTQYF
CDR3 DNA: TGTGCCAGCAGCGTAATGCCTAGCGATACAGATACGCAGTATTTT
clone size: NA
CDR3 length: 15
V gene: TRBV9
D gene: NA
J gene: TRBJ2-3

CDR3 protein: CASSGTVEPVETQYF
CDR3 DNA: TGTGCCAGCAGCGGGACAGTGGAGCCCGTAGAGACCCAGTACTTC
clone size: NA
CDR3 length: 15
V gene: TRBV6-1
D gene: TRBD1
J gene: TRBJ2-5

CDR3 protein: CASSSADRFGGELFF
CDR3 DNA: TGCGCCAGCAGCTCAGCGGACAGGTTCGGCGGGGAGCTGTTTTTT
clone size: NA
CDR3 length: 15
V gene: TRBV5-1
D gene: TRBD1
J gene: TRBJ2-2

CDR3 protein: CAIMTIDTQYF
CDR3 DNA: TGTGCCATCATGACAATAGATACGCAGTATTTT
clone size: NA
CDR3 length: 11
V gene: TRBV10-3
D gene: NA
J gene: TRBJ2-3

CDR3 protein: CSVFGTGGAQGYGYTF
CDR3 DNA: TGCAGCGTGTTTGGGACAGGGGGGGCGCAGGGCTATGGCTACACCTTC
clone size: NA
CDR3 length: 16
V gene: TRBV29-1
D gene: TRBD1
J gene: TRBJ1-2

CDR3 protein: CATSRVPGTDTQYF
CDR3 DNA: TGTGCCACCAGCAGAGTTCCGGGCACAGATACGCAGTATTTT
clone size: NA
CDR3 length: 14
V gene: TRBV15
D gene: NA
J gene: TRBJ2-3

CDR3 protein: CSVVMYHAGFEKLFF
CDR3 DNA: TGCAGCGTTGTTATGTACCACGCGGGTTTTGAAAAACTGTTTTTT
clone size: NA
CDR3 length: 15
V gene: TRBV29-1
D gene: NA
J gene: TRBJ1-4

CDR3 protein: CASSLRVTWEVHEQFF
CDR3 DNA: TGTGCCAGCAGCTTAAGGGTCACCTGGGAGGTACACGAGCAGTTCTTC
clone size: once
CDR3 length: 16
V gene: TRBV7-9
D gene: NA
J gene: TRBJ2-1

CDR3 protein: CASSLSGVNTEAFF
CDR3 DNA: TGCGCCAGCAGCTTGTCCGGAGTGAACACTGAAGCTTTCTTT
clone size: NA
CDR3 length: 14
V gene: TRBV5-1
D gene: NA
J gene: TRBJ1-1